This is a list of T cell receptor beta chains from one sample in a study of blood T cell repertoires in COVID-19. Profiling relied on immunoSEQ multiplex PCR, and the TCRdb table lists in-frame clones only, not all of them. Of 100,000 to 110,000 clones listed, more than 85% were seen once; the top ten hold 6.5% to 8%. Sample: peripheral blood. The receptors shown here come from a man aged 30 to 39 in a cohort sampled during active COVID-19. CDR3s leave out the opening cysteine and the closing phenylalanine or tryptophan. Fields, in order: V gene, J gene, D gene, CDR3 protein. A D gene is named only where the DNA matches it firmly.

v_call: TRBV5-6
j_call: TRBJ1-2
d_call: NA
cdr3_aa: ASSLDRSYGYT

v_call: TRBV7-8
j_call: TRBJ1-2
d_call: TRBD1
cdr3_aa: ASSISPNSGTGTGYT

v_call: TRBV3-1/TRBV3-2
j_call: TRBJ1-5
d_call: NA
cdr3_aa: ASSQDRNSGQPQH

v_call: TRBV5-8
j_call: TRBJ2-7
d_call: TRBD1
cdr3_aa: ASSSLGTGHEQY

v_call: TRBV18
j_call: TRBJ2-7
d_call: TRBD1
cdr3_aa: ASSPPGQGAREQY

v_call: TRBV6-1
j_call: TRBJ1-1
d_call: NA
cdr3_aa: ASSEAAGATEAF

v_call: TRBV11-2
j_call: TRBJ1-4
d_call: NA
cdr3_aa: ASSFGREGEKLF

v_call: TRBV18
j_call: TRBJ1-1
d_call: NA
cdr3_aa: ASSPSQSPGTEAF

v_call: TRBV19
j_call: TRBJ2-1
d_call: TRBD2
cdr3_aa: ASSIWSGGANEQF

v_call: TRBV9
j_call: TRBJ1-1
d_call: NA
cdr3_aa: ASSARDNQEAF

v_call: TRBV19
j_call: TRBJ2-2
d_call: NA
cdr3_aa: ASSIAGLIGELF

v_call: TRBV9
j_call: TRBJ2-2
d_call: TRBD1
cdr3_aa: ASSVGSGGSNTGELF

v_call: TRBV7-2
j_call: TRBJ2-7
d_call: TRBD1
cdr3_aa: ASSLKPPFGTGTYEQY

v_call: TRBV10-3
j_call: TRBJ1-5
d_call: NA
cdr3_aa: AISEQDNNQPQH

v_call: TRBV3-1/TRBV3-2
j_call: TRBJ1-3
d_call: NA
cdr3_aa: ASSQGTTPGNTIY

v_call: TRBV28
j_call: TRBJ2-7
d_call: NA
cdr3_aa: ASSSSVYEQY

v_call: TRBV28
j_call: TRBJ1-5
d_call: TRBD1
cdr3_aa: ASSAGQGAYQPQH

v_call: TRBV28
j_call: TRBJ2-5
d_call: NA
cdr3_aa: ASSSAGAGQETQY

v_call: TRBV6-1
j_call: TRBJ2-7
d_call: NA
cdr3_aa: ASSAVQGGTTYEQY

v_call: TRBV3-1/TRBV3-2
j_call: TRBJ2-5
d_call: NA
cdr3_aa: ASSSRHPAGETQY

v_call: TRBV6-1
j_call: TRBJ2-3
d_call: NA
cdr3_aa: ASSEWAGARTDTQY

v_call: TRBV19
j_call: TRBJ2-5
d_call: TRBD2
cdr3_aa: ASRPKAGGRGETQY

v_call: TRBV2
j_call: TRBJ2-6
d_call: NA
cdr3_aa: ASGIDTDVLT

v_call: TRBV11-2
j_call: TRBJ2-1
d_call: TRBD1
cdr3_aa: ASSSLGQGLNEQF

v_call: TRBV12-5
j_call: TRBJ2-5
d_call: TRBD1
cdr3_aa: ASGLTGGGETQY

v_call: TRBV25-1
j_call: TRBJ2-1
d_call: NA
cdr3_aa: ATREYNEQF

v_call: TRBV7-2
j_call: TRBJ1-1
d_call: NA
cdr3_aa: ASSLAGGYNEAF

v_call: TRBV3-1/TRBV3-2
j_call: TRBJ1-6
d_call: NA
cdr3_aa: ASSQYRQALTLH

v_call: TRBV19
j_call: TRBJ2-5
d_call: TRBD2
cdr3_aa: ASSPRTSGGWYQETQY

v_call: TRBV6-2/TRBV6-3
j_call: TRBJ2-1
d_call: TRBD1
cdr3_aa: ASRWTGVDNEQF

v_call: TRBV12-5
j_call: TRBJ2-2
d_call: NA
cdr3_aa: ASGLSQGSRGTNTGELF

v_call: TRBV5-1
j_call: TRBJ1-1
d_call: NA
cdr3_aa: ASSFRPDPGPNTEAF

v_call: TRBV29-1
j_call: TRBJ2-3
d_call: NA
cdr3_aa: SVGGKHTDTQY

v_call: TRBV7-3
j_call: TRBJ2-7
d_call: TRBD1
cdr3_aa: AGGPGQGGLYEQY

v_call: TRBV7-9
j_call: TRBJ1-6
d_call: NA
cdr3_aa: ASSLGGFNSPLH

v_call: TRBV6-5
j_call: TRBJ1-6
d_call: TRBD1
cdr3_aa: ASSPEGQGSPLH